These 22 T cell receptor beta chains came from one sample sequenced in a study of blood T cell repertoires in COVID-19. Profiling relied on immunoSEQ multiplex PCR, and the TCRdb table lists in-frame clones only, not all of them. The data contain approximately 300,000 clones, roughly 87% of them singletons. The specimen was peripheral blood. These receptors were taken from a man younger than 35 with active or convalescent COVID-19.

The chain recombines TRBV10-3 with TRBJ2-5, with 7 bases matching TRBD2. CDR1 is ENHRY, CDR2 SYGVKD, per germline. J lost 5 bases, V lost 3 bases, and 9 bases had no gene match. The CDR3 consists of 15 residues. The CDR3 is CAISDMGAGVETQYF. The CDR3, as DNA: TGTGCCATCAGTGATATGGGTGCGGGGGTGGAGACCCAGTACTTC.

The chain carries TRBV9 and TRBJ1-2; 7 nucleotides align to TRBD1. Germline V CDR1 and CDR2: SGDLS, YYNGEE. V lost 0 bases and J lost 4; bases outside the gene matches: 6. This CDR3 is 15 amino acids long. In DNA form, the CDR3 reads TGTGCCAGCAGCGTAGTAGGGGGCGCGGGCTATGGCTACACCTTC. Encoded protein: CASSVVGGAGYGYTF.

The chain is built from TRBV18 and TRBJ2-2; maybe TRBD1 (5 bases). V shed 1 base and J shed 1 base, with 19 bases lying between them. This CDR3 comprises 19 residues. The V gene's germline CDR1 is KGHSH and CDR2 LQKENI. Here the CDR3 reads CASSPLPPYGGQNTGELFF. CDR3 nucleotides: TGTGCCAGCTCACCACTGCCCCCTTACGGTGGACAGAACACCGGGGAGCTGTTTTTT.

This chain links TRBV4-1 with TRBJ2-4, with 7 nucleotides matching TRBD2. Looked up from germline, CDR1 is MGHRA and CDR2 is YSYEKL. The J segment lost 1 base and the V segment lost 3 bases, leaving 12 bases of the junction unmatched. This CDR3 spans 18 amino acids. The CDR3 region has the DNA TGCGCCAGCAGCCACCTGGGGGGGGTCATTTGGGCCAAAAACATTCAGTACTTC. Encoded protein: CASSHLGGVIWAKNIQYF.

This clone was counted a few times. CDR3 protein: CATNSRANEKLFF. CDR3 sequence (DNA): TGTGCCACCAACTCGCGGGCTAATGAAAAACTGTTTTTT. This chain connects TRBV19 to TRBJ1-4, with unresolved D. The germline gives CDR1 LNHDA, CDR2 SQIVND (reference sequence). CDR3 size: 13 residues. V dropped 10 bases and J dropped 3 bases, with 12 bases sitting between them.

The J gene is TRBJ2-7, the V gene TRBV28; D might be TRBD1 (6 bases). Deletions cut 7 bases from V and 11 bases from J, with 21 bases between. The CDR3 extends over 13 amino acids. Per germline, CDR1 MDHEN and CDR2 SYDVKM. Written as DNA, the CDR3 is TGTGCCAGCAACCCCCCCGGACAGACCGTGGAGTACTTC. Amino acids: CASNPPGQTVEYF.

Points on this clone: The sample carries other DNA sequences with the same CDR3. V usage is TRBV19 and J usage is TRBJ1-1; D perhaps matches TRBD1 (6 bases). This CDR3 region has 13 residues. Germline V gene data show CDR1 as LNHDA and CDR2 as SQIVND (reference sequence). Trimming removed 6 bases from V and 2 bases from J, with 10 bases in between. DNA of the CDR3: TGTGCCAGTAGCACAGGGCTAAACACTGAAGCTTTCTTT. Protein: CASSTGLNTEAFF.

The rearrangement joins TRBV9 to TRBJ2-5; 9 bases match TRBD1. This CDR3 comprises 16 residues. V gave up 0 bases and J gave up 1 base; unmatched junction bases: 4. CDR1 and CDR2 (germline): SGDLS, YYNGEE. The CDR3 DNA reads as TGTGCCAGCAGCGTAGGGGGACAGGGACTCCAAGAGACCCAGTACTTC. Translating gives CASSVGGQGLQETQYF.

The CDR3 protein is CASSSRTGGNEKLFF. The CDR3 DNA reads TGCGCCAGCAGCTCCCGGACAGGGGGGAATGAAAAACTGTTTTTT. The genes are TRBV5-1 and TRBJ1-4; 10 bases agree with TRBD1. V lost 3 bases, J lost 5 bases, and 4 bases stayed unmatched. The V gene's germline CDR1 is SGHRS and CDR2 YFSETQ. The CDR3 has 15 amino acids.

CDR3 sequence reads: CASSLRGGGYTGELFF. The CDR3 region has the DNA TGTGCCAGCAGCCTCCGTGGGGGAGGATACACCGGGGAGCTGTTTTTT. The chain employs TRBV5-5 and TRBJ2-2, with D possibly TRBD2 on 6 matching bases. From germline, CDR1 is SGHKS and CDR2 YYEKEE (reference sequence). The CDR3 consists of 16 residues. V was shortened by 4 bases and J by 3 bases, with 16 bases between the two germline ends.

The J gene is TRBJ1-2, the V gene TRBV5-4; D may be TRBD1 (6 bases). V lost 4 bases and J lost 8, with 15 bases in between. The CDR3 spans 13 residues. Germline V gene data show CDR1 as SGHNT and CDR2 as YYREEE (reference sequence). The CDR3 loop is CASSQDRIGGYTF. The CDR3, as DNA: TGTGCCAGCAGCCAAGACAGGATCGGGGGCTACACCTTC.

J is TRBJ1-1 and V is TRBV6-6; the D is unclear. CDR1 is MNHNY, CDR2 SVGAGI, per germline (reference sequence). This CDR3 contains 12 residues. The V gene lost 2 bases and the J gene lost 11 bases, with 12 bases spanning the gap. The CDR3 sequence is CASSYVVREAFF. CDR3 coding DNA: TGTGCCAGCAGTTACGTCGTAAGAGAGGCTTTCTTT.

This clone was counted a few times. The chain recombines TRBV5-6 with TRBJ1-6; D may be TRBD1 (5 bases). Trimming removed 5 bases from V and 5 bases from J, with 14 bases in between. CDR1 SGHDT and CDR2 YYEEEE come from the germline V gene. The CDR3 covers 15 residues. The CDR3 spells CASSHIDRDNSPLHF. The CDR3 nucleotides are TGTGCCAGCAGTCATATTGACAGAGATAATTCACCCCTCCACTTT.

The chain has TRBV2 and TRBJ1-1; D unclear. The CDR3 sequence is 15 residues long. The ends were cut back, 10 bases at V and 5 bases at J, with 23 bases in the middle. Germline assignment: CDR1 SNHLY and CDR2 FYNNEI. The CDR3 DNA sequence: TGTGCCACCCCCGGCGGACCCAACGGGGATACTGAAGCTTTCTTT. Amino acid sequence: CATPGGPNGDTEAFF.

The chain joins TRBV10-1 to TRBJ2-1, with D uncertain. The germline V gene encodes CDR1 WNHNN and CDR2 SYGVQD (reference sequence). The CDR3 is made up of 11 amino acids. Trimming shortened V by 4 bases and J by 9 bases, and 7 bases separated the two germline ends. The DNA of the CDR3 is TGCGCCAGCAGTGGCGGCGGTGAGCAGTTCTTC. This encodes CASSGGGEQFF.

The CDR3: CASSLGQKYGYTF. CDR3 sequence (DNA): TGTGCCAGCAGCTTGGGACAAAAGTATGGCTACACCTTC. The chain has TRBV11-2 and TRBJ1-2, with TRBD1 as a possible D gene (6 bases). V lost 3 bases to trimming and J lost 5 bases, with 10 bases between them. The CDR3 sequence is 13 residues long. CDR1 and CDR2 (germline): SGHAT, FQNNGV. Together with reference TRBV11-2 and TRBJ1-2, the CDR3 gives the full variable domain: EAGVAQSPRYKIIEKRQSVAFWCNPISGHATLYWYQQILGQGPKLLIQFQNNGVVDDSQLPKDRFSAERLKGVDSTLKIQPAKLEDSAVYLCASSLGQKYGYTFGSGTRLTVV.

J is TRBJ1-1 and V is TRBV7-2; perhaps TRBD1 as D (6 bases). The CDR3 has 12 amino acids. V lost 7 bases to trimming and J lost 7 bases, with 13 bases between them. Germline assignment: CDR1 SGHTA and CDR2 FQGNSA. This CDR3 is CASTQTGIEAFF. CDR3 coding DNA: TGTGCCAGCACCCAAACAGGGATTGAAGCTTTCTTT.

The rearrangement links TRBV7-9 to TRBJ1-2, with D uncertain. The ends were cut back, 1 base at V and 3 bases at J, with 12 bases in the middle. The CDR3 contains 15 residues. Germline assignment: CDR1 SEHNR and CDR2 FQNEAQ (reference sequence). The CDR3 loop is CASSLDHGLHYGYTF. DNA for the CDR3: TGTGCCAGCAGCTTAGACCATGGACTTCACTATGGCTACACCTTC.

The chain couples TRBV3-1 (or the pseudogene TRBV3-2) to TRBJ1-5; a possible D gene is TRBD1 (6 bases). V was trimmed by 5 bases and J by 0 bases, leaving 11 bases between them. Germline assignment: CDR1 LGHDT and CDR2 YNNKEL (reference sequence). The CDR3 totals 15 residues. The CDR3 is CASSVSGDSNQPQHF. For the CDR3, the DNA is TGTGCCAGCAGCGTATCAGGGGATAGCAATCAGCCCCAGCATTTT.

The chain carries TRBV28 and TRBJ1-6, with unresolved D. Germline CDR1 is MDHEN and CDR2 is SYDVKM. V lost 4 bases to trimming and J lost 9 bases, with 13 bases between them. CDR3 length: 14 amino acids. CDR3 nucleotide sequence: TGTGCCAGCAGTTCCCGCGGATCTGGTTCACCCCTCCACTTT. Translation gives CASSSRGSGSPLHF.

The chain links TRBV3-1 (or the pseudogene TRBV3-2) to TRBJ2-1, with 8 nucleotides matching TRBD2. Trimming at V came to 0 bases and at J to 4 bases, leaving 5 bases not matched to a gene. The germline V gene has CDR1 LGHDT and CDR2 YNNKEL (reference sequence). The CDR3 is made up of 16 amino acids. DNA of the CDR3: TGTGCCAGCAGCCAAGATATCGAGCGGGAGTACAATGAGCAGTTCTTC. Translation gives CASSQDIEREYNEQFF.

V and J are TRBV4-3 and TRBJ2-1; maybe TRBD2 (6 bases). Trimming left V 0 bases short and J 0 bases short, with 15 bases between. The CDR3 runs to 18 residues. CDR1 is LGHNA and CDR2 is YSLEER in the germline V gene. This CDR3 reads CASSQEGPGDHSYNEQFF. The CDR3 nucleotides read TGCGCCAGCAGCCAAGAAGGTCCGGGGGACCACTCCTACAATGAGCAGTTCTTC.